Reported below is one T cell receptor beta chain. This clonotype has at least ten counts. Its antigen remains undetermined. Base qualities are not recorded, but no much larger clone differs from it by a single base. V gives up 5 bases and J gives up 6 bases, and the segment between their germline ends measures 14 bases. CDR1 and CDR2, looked up from the germline V gene (reference sequence), are SEHNR and FQNEAQ. Counted from cysteine to phenylalanine, this CDR3 has 14 amino acids. CDR3 DNA is the only sequence kept; it has 42 bases, read in frame from the first base. This record belongs to a study of neurological immune-mediated disorders (dated by TCRdb to the late 2010s). With respect to the entire study: Using UMI-based sequencing, the study compared peripheral blood TCR-beta repertoires from patients with HTLV-I-associated myelopathy (HAM/TSP), patients with multiple sclerosis, and healthy controls. Longitudinal samples, technical triplicates and paired sorted CD4+ and CD8+ T-cell subsets, alongside PBMC samples, were included among the 106 TCR-beta libraries. The cohort was made up of some 70 subjects, consisting of around 15 HAM/TSP patients, roughly 35 multiple sclerosis patients and around 20 healthy controls.

Blood bank volunteers in Maryland, USA served as the healthy controls. For unsorted PBMC libraries, 2 million PBMCs were used after storage in RNAlater at -80 degrees C until RNA extraction. Peripheral blood was subjected to Ficoll-Hypaque density gradient centrifugation to isolate PBMCs, which were then cryopreserved in liquid nitrogen. cDNA was synthesized by template-switch 5'RACE using a primer with a 10-nucleotide random unique molecular identifier that tagged each TCR transcript. Over 170 million TCR-beta sequences, covering 15-18 subjects, were produced in each sequencing run. The RNeasy kit was used to extract total RNA. TCR-beta VDJ regions were amplified with primers for the TCR constant region and the 5'RACE anchor, using the KAPA Real-time Library Amplification kit. Sample indexes and Illumina adaptors were added in a first PCR, and a second PCR then increased library yield. After Ampure bead purification, the TCR product of roughly 650 bp was size-selected on a 2% E-gel SizeSelection system. Before pooling, library quality was checked on a Bioanalyzer, concentration was measured with Qubit, and libraries were quantified with the Kapa Library Quantification kit. An Illumina HiSeq 2500 sequenced the libraries paired-end 2 x 150 bp. To increase sequence diversity, about 23-32% phiX was spiked into each library pool. The paper's processing steps were these. The UMI-based MiGEC pipeline processed quality-filtered reads and removed over 80% of raw TCR sequences during error correction. IMGT germline references were used for alignment of VDJ genes, and clonotypes were defined by a unique CDR3 amino acid sequence together with V-J genes. Clonal expansion, Shannon diversity, and CDR3 relatedness (CalcPairwiseDistances, ClusterSamples) were evaluated with VDJtools, and phylogenetic trees were built with CLCbio workbench. Expanded clones were defined as having at least 8 unique UMIs, based on coefficient-of-variation modelling across technical triplicates. Using fastp trimming at Q25 and MiXCR clonotype assembly, TCRdb reanalyzed the public sequencing data and kept in-frame beta chains. Rows are combined by CDR3 protein, so each entry shows the most common genes and DNA. TCRdb's processing, not the authors' own work, is the source of the V and J calls. This sample gives 26,000 or so distinct CDR3 sequences in total; just over 6.5% of them show up just once. The ten largest clones capture just under 9% of the sample.

What the research found in general, with its limitations: Expanded clones from different subjects shared no identical CDR3 amino acid sequences, which suggests that TCR-beta repertoires were private in all groups. TCR clonal expansion was highest in HAM/TSP patients and lowest in MS patients, with MS patients falling below even healthy controls.

The sequencing sample was made of PBMCs. The chain employs TRBV7-9 and TRBJ2-1, with an unclear D gene assignment. This receptor was identified in a woman between 50 and 59 years old in good health. The CDR3 protein: CASSPRVAVNEQFF. The DNA reads TGTGCCAGCAGCCCCAGAGTGGCAGTCAATGAGCAGTTCTTC.